This T cell receptor (beta chain) was identified in a study of cytomegalovirus exposure and HLA in healthy donors. The CDR3 runs 14 residues. Germline CDR1 SGHRS, CDR2 YFSETQ. V was shortened by 4 bases and J by 3 bases, with 14 bases between the two germline ends. 60 Vbeta and 13 Jbeta primers were used in PCR. The repertoire was sequenced with immunoSEQ multiplex PCR; TCRdb's copy has only in-frame clones and lacks some. Of about 190,000 clones in the sample, 84% were seen once. This chain connects TRBV5-1 to TRBJ2-7, with D possibly matching TRBD2 (5 bases). The receptor comes from a boy between 10 and 17 years old in good health and CMV-seronegative. The sequencing input was PBMCs. CDR3 nucleotides: TGCGCCAGCAGCACTAGGCCAGGAGACTACGAGCAGTACTTC. It codes for CASSTRPGDYEQYF.